These 13 T cell receptor beta chains originate from one sample sequenced in a study of early T cells in non-severe SARS-CoV-2 infection. MiXCR, run by TCRdb on the 5' RACE reads, gives a single entry per CDR3 protein. The table lists about 29,000 distinct CDR3 sequences, around 5% of them singletons, with approximately 6.3% in the top ten. Sequencing was carried out using whole blood. These receptors were collected from an adult who was a healthcare worker with PCR-confirmed SARS-CoV-2 infection or an uninfected control (not recorded which).

This clonotype has just a few counts. The genes are TRBV20-1 and TRBJ1-6; D gene uncertain. CDR1 and CDR2 (germline): DFQATT, SNEGSKA (reference sequence). V lost 1 base, J lost 6 bases, and 10 bases lay in between. The CDR3 runs to 14 residues. CDR3 residues: CSARGEMSNSPLHF. As DNA, the CDR3 is TGCAGTGCTAGAGGGGAGATGAGTAATTCACCCCTCCACTTT.

This clonotype was seen many times. V usage is TRBV7-8 and J usage is TRBJ1-5; D is uncertain. The CDR3 contains 15 residues. Germline CDR1 reads SGHVS; CDR2 reads FQNEAQ. V lost 1 base and J lost 0, with 7 bases in between. CDR3 bases: TGTGCCAGCAGCTTAGGACGGAGTAGCAATCAGCCCCAGCATTTT. Encoded protein: CASSLGRSSNQPQHF.

This clonotype was counted at least ten times. The chain has TRBV5-1 and TRBJ2-5; D possibly corresponds to TRBD1 (5 bases). The length of the CDR3 is 13 residues. CDR1 and CDR2 (germline): SGHRS, YFSETQ. Deletions cut 0 bases from V and 5 bases from J, with 8 bases between. This CDR3 reads CASSLAGKETQYF. The CDR3 nucleotides are TGCGCCAGCAGCTTGGCAGGGAAGGAGACCCAGTACTTC.

The chain couples TRBV5-1 to TRBJ2-3; 8 bases match TRBD1. Losses at the gene ends were 2 bases for V and 4 bases for J; bases not matched to a gene: 3. CDR1 and CDR2 (germline): SGHRS, YFSETQ. CDR3 size: 14 residues. CDR3 in DNA: TGCGCCAGCAGCTTCGGACAGGGCCCAGATACGCAGTATTTT. It translates to CASSFGQGPDTQYF.

This clonotype was observed at least ten times. The chain is built from TRBV18 and TRBJ1-1; D gene ambiguous. The germline V and J ends were trimmed by 2 bases and 8 bases, with 12 bases remaining between them. The CDR3 runs 13 residues. Looked up from germline, CDR1 is KGHSH and CDR2 is LQKENI. CDR3 nucleotide sequence: TGTGCCAGCTCACCAGAGACGGGGAAAGAAGCTTTCTTT. As protein: CASSPETGKEAFF.

Note on this clonotype: A read error may be the cause here, since a much bigger clone is one base away. This chain links TRBV7-3 with TRBJ2-1, with 11 bases matching TRBD2. Germline CDR1 is SGHTA and CDR2 is FQGTGA. The CDR3 is made up of 15 amino acids. CDR3: CASSYSGRGLYERFF. In DNA form, the CDR3 reads TGTGCCAGCAGCTATAGCGGGAGGGGCTTATATGAGCGGTTCTTC. Supplemented by reference TRBV7-3 and TRBJ2-1, the full variable domain reads GAGVSQTPSNKVTEKGKYVELRCDPISGHTALYWYRQSLGQGPEFLIYFQGTGAADDSGLPNDRFFAVRPEGSVSTLKIQRTERGDSAVYLCASSYSGRGLYERFFGPGTRLTVL.

This clonotype qualifies as medium-sized. The chain couples TRBV6-2 or TRBV6-3 to TRBJ2-3; 7 positions match TRBD1. Germline V gives CDR1 MNHEY, CDR2 SVGEGT. The CDR3 covers 14 residues. V lost 5 bases and J lost 2; bases outside the gene matches: 4. The CDR3 reads CASSMGQTTDTQYF. CDR3 DNA: TGTGCCAGCAGTATGGGACAGACCACAGATACGCAGTATTTT.

This clonotype was recorded at least ten times. This chain's CDR3 is CSAIRSRTEAFF. In DNA form, the CDR3 reads TGCAGTGCTATACGATCAAGGACTGAAGCTTTCTTT. The rearrangement links TRBV20-1 to TRBJ1-1, with D unresolved. The germline gives CDR1 DFQATT, CDR2 SNEGSKA (reference sequence). V was pared by 4 bases and J by 5 bases, with 11 bases between. The CDR3 sequence is 12 residues long.

This chain connects TRBV7-2 to TRBJ2-1, with 8 positions matching TRBD2. Trimming cost V 4 bases and J 7 bases; bases outside gene matches: 3. This CDR3 has 13 residues. Germline lookup yields CDR1 SGHTA and CDR2 FQGNSA. This CDR3 reads CASSYGLANEQFF. The CDR3 DNA reads TGTGCCAGCAGCTACGGACTAGCTAATGAGCAGTTCTTC.

This clonotype was recorded at least ten times. The chain combines TRBV4-2 with TRBJ2-7, with a possible D match to TRBD1 (5 bases). Germline CDR1 LGHNA, CDR2 YNFKEQ. There are 15 residues in the CDR3. V was trimmed by 1 base and J by 0 bases, leaving 10 bases between them. CDR3 nucleotide sequence: TGTGCCAGCAGCCAAGGGCAGGGCGCCTCCTACGAGCAGTACTTC. Translated: CASSQGQGASYEQYF.

This clonotype was counted at least ten times. The chain links TRBV10-3 to TRBJ2-5, with 11 bases fitting TRBD2. J lost 1 base, V lost 4 bases, and 2 bases had no gene match. Germline CDR1 reads ENHRY; CDR2 reads SYGVKD. The CDR3 loop spans 15 amino acids. As DNA, the CDR3 is TGTGCCATCAGTGGTACTAGCGGGGGCCAAGAGACCCAGTACTTC. Protein sequence: CAISGTSGGQETQYF.

This clonotype was counted ten times or more. This chain links TRBV3-1 with TRBJ2-7; TRBD2 agrees at 8 bases. V trimming: 2 bases; J trimming: 4 bases; junction bases outside the gene matches: 7. The CDR3 sequence is 15 residues long. CDR1 LGHDT and CDR2 YNNKEL come from the germline V gene (reference sequence). DNA for the CDR3: TGTGCCAGCAGCCAATTGAGCGGGGGACGGTACGAGCAGTACTTC. Protein: CASSQLSGGRYEQYF.

This clonotype was counted a few times. The genes are TRBV7-9 and TRBJ2-7, with 9 nucleotides matching TRBD2. CDR3 size: 14 residues. Trimming cost V 5 bases and J 3 bases; bases outside gene matches: 5. Germline lookup yields CDR1 SEHNR and CDR2 FQNEAQ (reference sequence). The CDR3 sequence is CASSPSGDSYEQYF. CDR3 DNA: TGTGCCAGCAGCCCTAGCGGGGACAGCTACGAGCAGTACTTC.